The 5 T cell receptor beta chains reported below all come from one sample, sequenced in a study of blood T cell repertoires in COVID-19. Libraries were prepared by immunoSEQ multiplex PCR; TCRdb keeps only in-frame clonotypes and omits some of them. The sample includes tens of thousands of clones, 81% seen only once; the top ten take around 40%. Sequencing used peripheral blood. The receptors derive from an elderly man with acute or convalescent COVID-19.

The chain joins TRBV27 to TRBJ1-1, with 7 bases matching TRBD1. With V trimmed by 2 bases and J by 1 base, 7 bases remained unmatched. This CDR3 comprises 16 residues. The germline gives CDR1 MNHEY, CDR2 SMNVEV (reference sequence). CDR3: CASSLKWDSQNTEAFF. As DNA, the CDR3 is TGTGCCAGCAGTTTAAAGTGGGACAGTCAGAACACTGAAGCTTTCTTT.

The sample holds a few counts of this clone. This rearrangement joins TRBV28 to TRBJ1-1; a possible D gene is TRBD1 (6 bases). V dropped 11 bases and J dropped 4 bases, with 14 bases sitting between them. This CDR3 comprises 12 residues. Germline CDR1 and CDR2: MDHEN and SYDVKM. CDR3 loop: CASSEGVTEAFF. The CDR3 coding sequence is TGTGCCTCAAGTGAGGGGGTCACTGAAGCTTTCTTT.

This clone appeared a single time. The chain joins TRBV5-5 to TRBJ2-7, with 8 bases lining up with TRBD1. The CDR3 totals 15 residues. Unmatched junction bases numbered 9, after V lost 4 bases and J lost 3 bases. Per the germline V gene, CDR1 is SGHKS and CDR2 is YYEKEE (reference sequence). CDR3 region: CASSRPGTGIYEQYF. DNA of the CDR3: TGTGCCAGCAGCCGCCCCGGGACAGGAATCTACGAGCAGTACTTC.

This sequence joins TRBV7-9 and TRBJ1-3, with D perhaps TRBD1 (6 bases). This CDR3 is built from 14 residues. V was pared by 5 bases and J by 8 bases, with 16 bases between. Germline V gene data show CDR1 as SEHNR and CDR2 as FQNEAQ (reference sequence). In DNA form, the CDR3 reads TGTGCCAGCAGCCCACAAGGGACAAGGGACACCATATATTTT. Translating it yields CASSPQGTRDTIYF.

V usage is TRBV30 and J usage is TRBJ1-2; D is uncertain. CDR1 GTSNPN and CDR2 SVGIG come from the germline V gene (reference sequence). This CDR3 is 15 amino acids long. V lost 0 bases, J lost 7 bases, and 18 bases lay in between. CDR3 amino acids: CAWSVAALSVGGYTF. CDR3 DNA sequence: TGTGCCTGGAGTGTAGCAGCGTTATCTGTCGGTGGCTACACCTTC.